A single T cell receptor beta chain is shown here with its context. Its antigen remains unknown. This table comes from immunoSEQ multiplex PCR, and its TCRdb copy is limited to in-frame clones, with some not included. The data contain roughly 45,000 clones, 88% of them singletons. This entry is derived from a study of OX40 agonist ivuxolimab in advanced cancers. In the study overall: Dosing consisted of intravenous ivuxolimab at 0.01 to 10 mg/kg every 2 weeks. Study-level points and caveats: Not determined was the antigen specificity of the expanded peripheral T cells. On average, a greater number of expanded clones characterised CD8+ T cells relative to CD4+. By week 6 at 0.1 to 3.0 mg/kg, blood CD4+ and CD8+ T cells had expanded clonally.

V shed 0 bases and J 7 bases; nucleotides not matched to a gene: 7. Looked up from germline, CDR1 is SGHRS and CDR2 is YFSETQ. The CDR3 is made up of 15 amino acids. This chain links TRBV5-1 with TRBJ2-1; 7 bases agree with TRBD2. Sample: CD4+ or CD8+ T cells sorted from blood, taken in a trial of the OX40 agonist ivuxolimab. This TCR was sampled from an adult with an advanced solid tumor such as melanoma, head and neck, liver or kidney cancer. The CDR3 DNA reads TGCGCCAGCAGCTTGGGGGCTAGCGGCTCTAATGAGCAGTTCTTC. Residues: CASSLGASGSNEQFF.